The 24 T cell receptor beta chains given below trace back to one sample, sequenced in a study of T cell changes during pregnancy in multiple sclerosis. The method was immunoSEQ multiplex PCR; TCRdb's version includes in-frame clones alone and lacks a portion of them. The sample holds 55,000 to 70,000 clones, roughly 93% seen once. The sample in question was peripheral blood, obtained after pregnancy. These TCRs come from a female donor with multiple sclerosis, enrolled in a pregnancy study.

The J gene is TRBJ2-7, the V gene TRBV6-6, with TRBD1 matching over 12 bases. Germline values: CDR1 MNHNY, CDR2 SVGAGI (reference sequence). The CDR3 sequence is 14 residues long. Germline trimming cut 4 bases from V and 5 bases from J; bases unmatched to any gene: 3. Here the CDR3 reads CASSSGTGGDEQYF. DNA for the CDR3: TGTGCCAGCAGTTCCGGGACAGGGGGCGACGAGCAGTACTTC.

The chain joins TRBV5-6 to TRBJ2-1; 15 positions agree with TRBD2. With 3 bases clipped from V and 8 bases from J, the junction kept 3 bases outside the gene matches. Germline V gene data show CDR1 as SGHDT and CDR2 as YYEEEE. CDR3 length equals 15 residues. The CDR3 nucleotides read TGTGCCAGCAGCTCTGGACTAGCGGGAGGGTATGAGCAGTTCTTC. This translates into CASSSGLAGGYEQFF.

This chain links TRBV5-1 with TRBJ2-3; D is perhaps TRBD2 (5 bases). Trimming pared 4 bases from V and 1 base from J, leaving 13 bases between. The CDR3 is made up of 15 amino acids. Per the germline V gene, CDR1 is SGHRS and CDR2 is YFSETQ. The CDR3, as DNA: TGCGCCAGCAGCCTTGCGGGTATAGGCACAGATACGCAGTATTTT. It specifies CASSLAGIGTDTQYF.

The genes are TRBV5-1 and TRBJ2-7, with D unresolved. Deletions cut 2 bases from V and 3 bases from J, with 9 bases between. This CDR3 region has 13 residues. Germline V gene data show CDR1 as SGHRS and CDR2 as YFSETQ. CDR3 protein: CASSFRGNYEQYF. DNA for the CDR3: TGCGCCAGCAGCTTCCGAGGTAACTACGAGCAGTACTTC.

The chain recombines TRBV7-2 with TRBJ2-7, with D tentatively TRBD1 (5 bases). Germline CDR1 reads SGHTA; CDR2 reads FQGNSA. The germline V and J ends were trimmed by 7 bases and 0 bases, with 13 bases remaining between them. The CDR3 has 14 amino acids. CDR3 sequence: CASTMAGPSYEQYF. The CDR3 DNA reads TGTGCCAGCACGATGGCAGGGCCCTCCTACGAGCAGTACTTC.

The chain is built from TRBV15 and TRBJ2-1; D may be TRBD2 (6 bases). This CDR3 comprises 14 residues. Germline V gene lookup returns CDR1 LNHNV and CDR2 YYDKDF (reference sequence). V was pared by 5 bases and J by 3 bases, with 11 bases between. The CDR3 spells CATSGTERYNEQFF. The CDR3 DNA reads TGTGCCACCAGCGGGACTGAGCGCTACAATGAGCAGTTCTTC.

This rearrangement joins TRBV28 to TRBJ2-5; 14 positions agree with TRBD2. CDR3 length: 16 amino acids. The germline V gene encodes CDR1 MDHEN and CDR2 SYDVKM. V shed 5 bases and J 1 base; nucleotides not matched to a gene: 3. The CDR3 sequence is CASSLGLAGAQETQYF. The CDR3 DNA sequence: TGTGCCAGCAGTCTGGGACTAGCGGGAGCCCAAGAGACCCAGTACTTC. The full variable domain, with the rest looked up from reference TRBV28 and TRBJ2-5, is DVKVTQSSRYLVKRTGEKVFLECVQDMDHENMFWYRQDPGLGLRLIYFSYDVKMKEKGDIPEGYSVSREKKERFSLILESASTNQTSMYLCASSLGLAGAQETQYFGPGTRLLVL.

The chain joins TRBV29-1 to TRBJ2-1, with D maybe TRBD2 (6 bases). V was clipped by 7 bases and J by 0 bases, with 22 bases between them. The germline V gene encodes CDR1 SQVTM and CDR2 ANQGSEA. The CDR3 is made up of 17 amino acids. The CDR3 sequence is CSAAVRAGPISYNEQFF. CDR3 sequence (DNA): TGCAGCGCCGCTGTTCGGGCGGGACCCATCTCCTACAATGAGCAGTTCTTC.

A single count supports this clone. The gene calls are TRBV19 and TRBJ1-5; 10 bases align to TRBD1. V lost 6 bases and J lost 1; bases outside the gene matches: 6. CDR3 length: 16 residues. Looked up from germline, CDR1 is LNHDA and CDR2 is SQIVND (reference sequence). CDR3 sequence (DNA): TGTGCCAGTAGAGCGACAGGGGGCTTAAGCAATCAGCCCCAGCATTTT. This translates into CASRATGGLSNQPQHF.

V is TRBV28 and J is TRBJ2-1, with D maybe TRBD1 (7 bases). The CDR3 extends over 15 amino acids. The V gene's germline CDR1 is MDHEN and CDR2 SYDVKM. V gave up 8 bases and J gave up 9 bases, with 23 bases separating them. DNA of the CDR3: TGTGCCAGCGTTCGGAATGGAGGGGGCCCCGGTGAGCAGTTCTTC. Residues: CASVRNGGGPGEQFF.

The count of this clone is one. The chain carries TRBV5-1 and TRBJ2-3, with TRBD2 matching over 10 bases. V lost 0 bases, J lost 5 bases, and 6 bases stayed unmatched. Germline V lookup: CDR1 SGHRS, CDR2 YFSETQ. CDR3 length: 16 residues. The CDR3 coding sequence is TGCGCCAGCAGCTTGGCCCTAGCGGGAGAAAGAGATACGCAGTATTTT. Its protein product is CASSLALAGERDTQYF.

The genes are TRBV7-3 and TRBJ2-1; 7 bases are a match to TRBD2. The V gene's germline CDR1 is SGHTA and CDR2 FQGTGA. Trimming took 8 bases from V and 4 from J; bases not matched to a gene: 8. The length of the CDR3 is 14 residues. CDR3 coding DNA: TGTGCCAGCGGTGTAGGGGAGGGTTACAATGAGCAGTTCTTC. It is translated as CASGVGEGYNEQFF.

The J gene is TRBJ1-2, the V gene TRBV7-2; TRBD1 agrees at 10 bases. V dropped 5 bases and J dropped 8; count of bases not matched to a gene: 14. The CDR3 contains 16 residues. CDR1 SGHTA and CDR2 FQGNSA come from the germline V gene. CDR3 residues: CASSLFPGQGSEGYTF. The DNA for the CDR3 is TGTGCCAGCAGCCTCTTCCCGGGACAGGGGTCAGAAGGCTACACCTTC.

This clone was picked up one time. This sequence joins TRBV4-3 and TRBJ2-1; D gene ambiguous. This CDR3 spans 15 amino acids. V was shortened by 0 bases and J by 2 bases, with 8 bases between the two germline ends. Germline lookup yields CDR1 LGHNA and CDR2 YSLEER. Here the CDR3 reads CASSQDFTAYNEQFF. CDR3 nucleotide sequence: TGCGCCAGCAGCCAAGATTTTACAGCCTACAATGAGCAGTTCTTC.

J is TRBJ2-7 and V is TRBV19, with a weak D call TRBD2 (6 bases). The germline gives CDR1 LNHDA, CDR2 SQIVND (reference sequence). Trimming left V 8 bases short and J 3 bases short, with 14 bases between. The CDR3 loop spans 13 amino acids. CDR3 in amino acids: CASRSEGDYEQYF. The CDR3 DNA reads TGTGCCAGTCGATCGGAGGGAGACTACGAGCAGTACTTC.

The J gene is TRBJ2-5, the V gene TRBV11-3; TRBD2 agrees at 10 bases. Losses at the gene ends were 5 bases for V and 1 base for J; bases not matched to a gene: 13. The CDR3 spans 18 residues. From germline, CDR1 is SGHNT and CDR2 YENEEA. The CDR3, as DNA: TGTGCCAGCAGCCCCCTATCCAAGACTAGCGGGCCCCAAGAGACCCAGTACTTC. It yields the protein CASSPLSKTSGPQETQYF.

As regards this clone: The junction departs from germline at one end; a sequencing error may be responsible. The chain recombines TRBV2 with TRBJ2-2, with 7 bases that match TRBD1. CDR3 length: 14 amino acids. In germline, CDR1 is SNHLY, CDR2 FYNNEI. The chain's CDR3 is CASSEVKTTGLLFF. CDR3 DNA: TGTGCCAGCAGTGAAGTCAAAACGACAGGGTTGCTGTTCTTT.

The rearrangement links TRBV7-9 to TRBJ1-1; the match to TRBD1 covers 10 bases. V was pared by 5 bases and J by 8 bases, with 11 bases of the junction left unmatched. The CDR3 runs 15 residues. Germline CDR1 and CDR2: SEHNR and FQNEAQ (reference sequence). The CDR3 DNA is TGTGCCAGCAGCCGCTGGACAGGGGGTGTGGGGGAAGCTTTCTTT. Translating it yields CASSRWTGGVGEAFF.

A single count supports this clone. The CDR3 reads CASLADSPYEQYF. CDR3 DNA sequence: TGTGCCAGCCTGGCGGACAGCCCCTACGAGCAGTACTTC. The chain employs TRBV28 and TRBJ2-7; tentatively, D is TRBD1 (6 bases). Trimming left V 8 bases short and J 2 bases short, with 13 bases between. The germline V gene encodes CDR1 MDHEN and CDR2 SYDVKM. The CDR3 spans 13 residues.

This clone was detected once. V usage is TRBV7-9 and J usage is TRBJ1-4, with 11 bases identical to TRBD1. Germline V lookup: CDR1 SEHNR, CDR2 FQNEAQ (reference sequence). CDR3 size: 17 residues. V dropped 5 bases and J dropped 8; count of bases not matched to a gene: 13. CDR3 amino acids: CASSPGQGGSEGEKLFF. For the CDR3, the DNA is TGTGCCAGCAGCCCGGGACAGGGGGGGTCGGAAGGAGAAAAACTGTTTTTT.

The CDR3 bases are TGTGCCAGCAGACCTAATAGCGGGACCCTCGGCGATGAGCAGTTCTTC. This translates into CASRPNSGTLGDEQFF. This chain uses TRBV7-8 with TRBJ2-1; 8 nucleotides align to TRBD2. With 6 bases clipped from V and 8 bases from J, the junction kept 15 bases outside the gene matches. The CDR3 loop spans 16 amino acids. CDR1 and CDR2 from the germline V gene are SGHVS and FQNEAQ.

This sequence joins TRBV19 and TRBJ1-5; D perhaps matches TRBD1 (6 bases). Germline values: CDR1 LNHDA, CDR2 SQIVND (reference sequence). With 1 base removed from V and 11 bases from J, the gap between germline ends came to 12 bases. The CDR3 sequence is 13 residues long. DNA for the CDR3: TGTGCCAGTAGTATAGTGGGGGCCGGAGCCCAGCATTTT. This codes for CASSIVGAGAQHF.

CDR3 sequence: CASSQETGGIGELFF. Here the CDR3 DNA reads TGCGCCAGCAGCCAAGAGACAGGGGGCATCGGGGAGCTGTTTTTT. The gene calls are TRBV4-3 and TRBJ2-2, with 10 positions matching TRBD1. The CDR3 has 15 amino acids. From germline, CDR1 is LGHNA and CDR2 YSLEER. The trim removed 0 bases at V and 7 bases at J, leaving 2 bases unmatched.

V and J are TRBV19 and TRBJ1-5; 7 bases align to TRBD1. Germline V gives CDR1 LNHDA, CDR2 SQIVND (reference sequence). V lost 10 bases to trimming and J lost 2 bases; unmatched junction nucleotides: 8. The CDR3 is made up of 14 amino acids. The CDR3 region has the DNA TGTGCCACCAGGACAGGTCTCGGCAATCAGCCCCAGCATTTT. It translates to CATRTGLGNQPQHF.